This TCR beta chain appears in the sequencing data of a study of shared clonotypes between healthy human individuals. Germline CDR1 is SGHTA and CDR2 is FQGNSA. The CDR3 loop spans 16 amino acids. V lost 3 bases and J lost 0; bases outside the gene matches: 8. Sequencing used immunoSEQ multiplex PCR; TCRdb keeps in-frame clones, though not all of them. This table holds over 1.5 million clones, around 98% found once. J is TRBJ2-7 and V is TRBV7-2, with 7 nucleotides matching TRBD2. Sample: naive CD4+ T cells sorted from blood. Documented subset: CD45RA+ positively selected. The sequence derives from a young man in good health. This CDR3 reads CASSLDSGQSSYEQYF. In nucleotides, the CDR3 is TGTGCCAGCAGCTTGGATAGCGGGCAAAGCTCCTACGAGCAGTACTTC.